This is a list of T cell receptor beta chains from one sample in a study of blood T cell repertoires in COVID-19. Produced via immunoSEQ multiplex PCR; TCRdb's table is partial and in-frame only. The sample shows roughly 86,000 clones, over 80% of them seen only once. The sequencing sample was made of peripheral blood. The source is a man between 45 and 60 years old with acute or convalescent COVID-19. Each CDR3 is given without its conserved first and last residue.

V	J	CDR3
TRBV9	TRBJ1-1	ASSVEGHNTEAF
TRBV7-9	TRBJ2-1	ASSLGSSYNEQF
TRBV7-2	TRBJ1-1	ASSFTGGGTEAF
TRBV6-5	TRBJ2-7	ASSLGGGLSYEQY
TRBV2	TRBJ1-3	ASKEGSGNTIY
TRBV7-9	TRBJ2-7	ASSYRTGGSYEQY
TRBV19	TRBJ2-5	ASRTGSEETQY
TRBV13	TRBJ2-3	ASSPINTGTGTSTDTQY
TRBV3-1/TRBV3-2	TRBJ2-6	ASSQDVGGFSGANVLT
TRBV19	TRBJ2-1	ASSTRTSGRDDNEQF
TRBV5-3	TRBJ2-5	ARSLQGNQETQY
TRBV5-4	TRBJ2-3	ASSSGLAEYTDTQY
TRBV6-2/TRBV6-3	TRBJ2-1	ASSRTSGGNEQF
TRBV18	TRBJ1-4	ASSPAVNEKLF
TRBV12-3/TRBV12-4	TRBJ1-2	ASSSRQGGYT
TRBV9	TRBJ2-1	ASGTPYNEQF
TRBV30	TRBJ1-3	AWSVLLRDTIY
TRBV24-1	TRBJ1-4	ATSDPGPQSYNEKLF
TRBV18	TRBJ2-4	ASLSDGGIQY
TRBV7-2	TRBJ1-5	ASSLWGGNSNQPQH
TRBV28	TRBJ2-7	ASSLGTGGAKQY
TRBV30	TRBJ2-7	AWGQSYEQY
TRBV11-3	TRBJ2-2	ASSIDRGSTGELF
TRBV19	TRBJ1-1	ASSRALGTEAF
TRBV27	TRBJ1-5	ASSTAAASNQPQH